The 9 T cell receptor beta chains below all came from one sample that was sequenced in a study of T-cell reconstitution after alpha-beta-depleted transplantation in children. Researchers prepared the TCRbeta library using unique molecular identifiers, the study reports. TCRdb itself ran the PCR reads through MiXCR, one entry per CDR3 protein. The sample includes 200,000 or so distinct CDR3 sequences, 7% to 9% of them seen just once. Here the sequenced sample was PBMCs, mostly from graft donor cells, taken 360 days after TCRalphabeta/CD19-depleted stem cell transplant. The receptors were sampled from a male patient aged 2-9 years who had a stem cell transplant for acute myeloid leukemia, so the T cells may come from the graft donor.

In its sample, this clonotype was seen many times. The chain is built from TRBV12-3 or TRBV12-4 and TRBJ1-1; D is uncertain. CDR3 length equals 13 residues. Trimming pared 8 bases from V and 1 base from J, leaving 11 bases between. The DNA for the CDR3 is TGTGCCAGCGAATTCCGTGGGAACACTGAAGCTTTCTTT. Amino acid sequence: CASEFRGNTEAFF.

This clonotype occurred many times. The V call is TRBV5-1, the J call TRBJ1-2, with 8 bases matching TRBD1. The length of the CDR3 is 13 residues. CDR1 and CDR2 from the germline V gene are SGHRS and YFSETQ. Trimming cost V 5 bases and J 8 bases; bases outside gene matches: 8. The CDR3 loop is CASSLDRGGGYTF. DNA for the CDR3: TGCGCCAGCAGTCTCGACAGGGGAGGCGGCTACACCTTC.

There are many counts of this clonotype. This rearrangement joins TRBV28 to TRBJ2-5, with 10 bases matching TRBD2. The trim removed 0 bases at V and 2 bases at J, leaving 3 bases unmatched. Germline CDR1 is MDHEN and CDR2 is SYDVKM. The length of the CDR3 is 16 residues. In DNA, the CDR3 is TGTGCCAGCAGTTTATGGACTAGCGGGCGTCAAGAGACCCAGTACTTC. This encodes CASSLWTSGRQETQYF.

V is TRBV20-1 and J is TRBJ2-7; no firm D call. The V end lost 5 bases, the J end lost 4 bases, and 15 bases lay between the germline ends. This CDR3 contains 13 residues. CDR1 is DFQATT, CDR2 SNEGSKA, per germline (reference sequence). In DNA form, the CDR3 reads TGCAGTGCTCTCACCGGACCCGCGTACGAGCAGTACTTC. It is translated as CSALTGPAYEQYF.

This clonotype appeared many times. The DNA for the CDR3 is TGCAGTGCCCAACTTGGGACAGGGGACGAGCAGTACTTC. Its protein product is CSAQLGTGDEQYF. The rearrangement uses TRBV20-1 and TRBJ2-7, with TRBD1 matching over 10 bases. Trimming cost V 6 bases and J 5 bases; bases outside gene matches: 7. This CDR3 contains 13 residues. Germline V gene lookup returns CDR1 DFQATT and CDR2 SNEGSKA (reference sequence).

This clonotype has at least ten counts. The rearrangement uses TRBV27 and TRBJ2-1, with a tentative D call TRBD2 (7 bases). With 1 base removed from V and 7 bases from J, the gap between germline ends came to 11 bases. Germline V gene sequence: CDR1 MNHEY, CDR2 SMNVEV (reference sequence). The CDR3 is 14 amino acids. CDR3 nucleotides: TGTGCCAGCAGTTTATGGGGGGGCCGGAATGAGCAGTTCTTC. As protein: CASSLWGGRNEQFF.

A word on this clonotype: Being one base from a much bigger clone, this may be a read error. This chain's CDR3 is CASFFGSGGTQYF. CDR3 DNA sequence: TGTGCCAGCTTCTTCGGGTCAGGGGGGACCCAGTACTTC. V gene TRBV6-1 combines with J gene TRBJ2-5; 7 nucleotides agree with TRBD1. Germline V gene data show CDR1 as MNHNS and CDR2 as SASEGT. With 8 bases clipped from V and 7 bases from J, the junction kept 10 bases outside the gene matches. The CDR3 is 13 amino acids.

This clonotype was counted between two and nine times. The chain joins TRBV7-4 to TRBJ1-1, with D perhaps TRBD1 (5 bases). Germline CDR1 reads SGHVT; CDR2 reads SQSDAQ. CDR3 length equals 13 residues. The ends were cut back, 1 base at V and 4 bases at J, with 7 bases in the middle. The CDR3 nucleotides read TGTGCCAGCAGCTTAGACAGGCTCACTGAAGCTTTCTTT. Its translation is CASSLDRLTEAFF.

CDR3 coding DNA: TGCAGTGCCCGGGCATTCCGGGGAGGGATATCCACCGGGGAGCTGTTTTTT. Protein product: CSARAFRGGISTGELFF. The chain employs TRBV20-1 and TRBJ2-2; TRBD2 matches at 7 bases. The J segment lost 4 bases and the V segment lost 6 bases, leaving 17 bases of the junction unmatched. The CDR3 covers 17 residues. Germline-derived CDR1 and CDR2 are DFQATT and SNEGSKA (reference sequence).